Sequencing of this TCR beta chain was carried out in a study of cytomegalovirus exposure and HLA in healthy donors. This PCR relied on a set of 60 Vbeta primers and 13 Jbeta primers. Clones were read by immunoSEQ multiplex PCR, and TCRdb kept only the in-frame ones, dropping some. This sample has fewer than 200,000 clones, with around 84% found just once. This CDR3 spans 13 amino acids. Trimming stripped 1 base from V and 7 bases from J, with 8 bases between. Looked up from germline, CDR1 is SGHVS and CDR2 is FQNEAQ. This receptor was obtained from a woman aged 18-29 years in good health and CMV-seronegative. Sequenced: PBMCs. The chain uses TRBV7-8 and TRBJ1-5; D call uncertain. CDR3 region: CASSLEGGQPQHF. Written as DNA, the CDR3 is TGTGCCAGCAGCTTAGAGGGAGGACAGCCCCAGCATTTT.